In its sample, the clone carrying this T cell receptor beta chain was seen a few times. Its antigen is not known. This CDR3 contains 15 residues. Deletions cut 5 bases from V and 0 bases from J, with 13 bases between. TCRdb recomputed calls from the 5' RACE reads with MiXCR, one row per CDR3 protein. Seen here are around 340,000 distinct CDR3 sequences, approximately 22% observed once, and the top ten hold around 13%. The source of the sample is a study of CD8 T cells in ankylosing spondylitis. Findings of the study overall: Enrichment of disease-linked clones was reportedly significant in matched ankylosing spondylitis synovial fluid. Ankylosing spondylitis blood appeared to carry a characteristic TCR beta motif of roughly 8 highly homologous variants. Both synovial fluid and blood in reactive arthritis had previously been reported to carry some motif variants.

This chain links TRBV12-3 or TRBV12-4 with TRBJ1-1, with D perhaps TRBD1 (5 bases). The receptor's source is a male donor with ankylosing spondylitis or in good health (not recorded which). Sequencing used blood, either unsorted or a sorted T cell fraction (not recorded which). CDR3 sequence (DNA): TGTGCCAGCAGTCCTTGGGGCAAGATGAACACTGAAGCTTTCTTT. Its translation is CASSPWGKMNTEAFF.